This is a list of T cell receptor beta chains from one sample in a study of T cells in Graves' hyperthyroidism and ophthalmopathy. One entry per CDR3 protein, called by TCRdb with MiXCR from the multiplex PCR reads. The profile covers 300,000 to 500,000 distinct CDR3 sequences, with 14% to 15% appearing a single time and approximately 32% taken by the ten largest. Sequencing used blood. These receptors were collected from a woman in her 30s with Graves' hyperthyroidism. Each CDR3 is given with its conserved first and last residue. The D gene is left open where the match is weak. Clone sizes are given selectively: once, few, many, or a class where the clone is expanded.

D	V	length	size	J	CDR3	DNA
TRBD1	TRBV28	19	many	TRBJ2-3	CASSSLIYGTGVLTDTQYF	TGTGCCAGCAGTTCGCTTATATATGGGACAGGGGTTCTCACAGATACGCAGTATTTT
TRBD1	TRBV19	14	NA	TRBJ2-3	CASSDRGITDTQYF	TGTGCCAGTAGTGACAGGGGGATCACAGATACGCAGTATTTT
NA	TRBV4-1	15	few	TRBJ2-7	CASSQTDSWTYEQYF	TGCGCCAGCAGCCAAACGGACTCCTGGACCTACGAGCAGTACTTC
TRBD2	TRBV12-3/TRBV12-4	15	many	TRBJ2-1	CASRSVAGGSNEQFF	TGTGCCAGCAGGTCCGTTGCGGGAGGGTCCAATGAGCAGTTCTTC
NA	TRBV20-1	15	few	TRBJ1-4	CSARDWGATNEKLFF	TGCAGTGCTAGAGATTGGGGAGCAACTAATGAAAAACTGTTTTTT
TRBD1	TRBV18	14	many	TRBJ1-4	CASSLQGAREKLFF	TGTGCCAGCTCACTACAGGGGGCGCGGGAAAAACTGTTTTTT
NA	TRBV28	15	many	TRBJ2-7	CASSYGRGLAGEQYF	TGTGCCAGCAGTTACGGTCGAGGACTCGCGGGGGAGCAGTACTTC
NA	TRBV6-1	15	NA	TRBJ2-7	CASSEAPEGIYEQYF	TGTGCCAGCAGTGAAGCGCCCGAGGGCATCTACGAGCAGTACTTC
TRBD2	TRBV28	19	many	TRBJ2-1	CASSFTRTSGRGARDEQFF	TGTGCCAGCAGTTTTACAAGGACTAGCGGGAGGGGCGCGCGGGATGAGCAGTTCTTC
NA	TRBV9	17	NA	TRBJ1-1	CASSVGNPTGMNTEAFF	TGTGCCAGCAGCGTAGGCAACCCGACGGGAATGAACACTGAAGCTTTCTTT
TRBD2	TRBV7-6	13	many	TRBJ2-7	CASAGLASYEQYF	TGTGCCAGCGCTGGACTAGCGAGCTACGAGCAGTACTTC
NA	TRBV30	15	NA	TRBJ1-6	CAWSVSVGRRSPLHF	TGTGCCTGGAGTGTGTCCGTGGGCAGGCGCTCACCCCTCCACTTT
NA	TRBV29-1	13	few	TRBJ2-7	CSVTYPDRYEQYF	TGCAGCGTTACATATCCTGACCGCTACGAGCAGTACTTC
TRBD2	TRBV18	14	few	TRBJ2-1	CASSPPGLAFEQFF	TGTGCCAGCTCACCACCGGGACTAGCGTTTGAGCAGTTCTTC
TRBD2	TRBV27	15	many	TRBJ2-3	CAIERTSGITDTQYF	TGTGCCATTGAACGGACTAGCGGGATAACAGATACGCAGTATTTT
NA	TRBV6-1	13	many	TRBJ2-1	CAGSASSYNEQFF	TGTGCCGGGAGCGCAAGCTCCTACAATGAGCAGTTCTTC
NA	TRBV5-1	14	few	TRBJ1-2	CASSFKYGPEGYTF	TGCGCCAGCAGCTTTAAGTATGGGCCTGAGGGCTACACCTTC
NA	TRBV12-3/TRBV12-4	15	many	TRBJ2-1	CASSLGGAGLNEQFF	TGTGCCAGCAGTTTGGGGGGCGCAGGGCTCAATGAGCAGTTCTTC
TRBD1	TRBV7-9	15	NA	TRBJ2-7	CASSRWDRGPYEQYF	TGTGCCAGCAGCCGATGGGACAGGGGTCCCTACGAGCAGTACTTC
TRBD1	TRBV19	16	many	TRBJ1-5	CASSTIDRGGNQPQHF	TGTGCCAGTAGTACTATCGACAGGGGCGGCAATCAGCCCCAGCATTTT
NA	TRBV18	16	NA	TRBJ1-3	CASSPQQSGTGNTIYF	TGTGCCAGCTCACCGCAACAATCAGGGACCGGAAACACCATATATTTT
TRBD1	TRBV20-1	13	NA	TRBJ1-3	CSVPDRLGNTIYF	TGCAGTGTTCCGGACAGGCTTGGAAACACCATATATTTT